These T cell receptor beta chains were read from a single sample in a study of beta chain features in type 1 diabetes. Sequencing was performed with immunoSEQ multiplex PCR; in TCRdb, only in-frame clones are kept and a portion is missing. Found here are over 700,000 clones, 15% to 20% of them singletons; the top ten hold 0.02% to 0.025%. The sequencing sample was made of naive CD4+ T cells from blood. The source is a woman under 30 in good health. Each CDR3 is given with its conserved first and last residue. The order of the fields is V gene, D gene, clone size, J gene, CDR3 DNA, CDR3 protein. D genes are given only for firm matches. Size tells how often a clone was seen (once, few, many) or the class of an expanded clone, and some rows leave it out.

>TRBV7-9|.|few|TRBJ1-1
TGTGCCAGCAGCCTTAATGACATTTTAGAAGCTTTCTTT
CASSLNDILEAFF
>TRBV7-2|.|.|TRBJ1-4
TGTGCCAGCACCACGATGGGGGGTGAAAAACTGTTTTTT
CASTTMGGEKLFF
>TRBV18|.|.|TRBJ2-5
TGTGCCAGCTCTCAACAGGGCCCCGGTGGGGAGACCCAGTACTTC
CASSQQGPGGETQYF
>TRBV5-4|TRBD2|few|TRBJ2-5
TGTGCCAGCAGCCCCACCCCTAGCGGGAGGGCGCGAAAAGAGACCCAGTACTTC
CASSPTPSGRARKETQYF
>TRBV7-3|.|.|TRBJ2-1
TGTGCCAGCAGCCCGGGGACTCCTTATGAGCAGTTCTTC
CASSPGTPYEQFF
>TRBV10-3|.|.|TRBJ2-5
TGTGCCATCAGAGAATGGTTCGGGGGAGAGACCCAGTACTTC
CAIREWFGGETQYF
>TRBV7-2|TRBD2|few|TRBJ2-7
TGTGCCAGCAGCAGCCGGGTAGCGGGAGGGGACGAGCAGTACTTC
CASSSRVAGGDEQYF
>TRBV4-3|TRBD1|.|TRBJ2-3
TGCGCCAGCAGCCAAGATGTCCCGGGACAGGGGTCAGATACGCAGTATTTT
CASSQDVPGQGSDTQYF
>TRBV5-1|TRBD2|.|TRBJ2-1
TGCGCCAGCAGCCTTAGCGGGAGGGAGCTCGATGAGCAGTTCTTC
CASSLSGRELDEQFF
>TRBV4-3|.|few|TRBJ2-1
TGCGCCAGCAGCCAAGATTTGTTAAATGAGCAGTTCTTC
CASSQDLLNEQFF
>TRBV5-1|.|few|TRBJ2-1
TGCGCCAGCAGTTTGGGGCTTCGGAGCTCCTACAATGAGCAGTTCTTC
CASSLGLRSSYNEQFF
>TRBV2|.|few|TRBJ2-7
TGTGCCAGCAGGAACTACGAGCAGTACTTC
CASRNYEQYF
>TRBV29-1|TRBD1|few|TRBJ1-2
TGCAGCGTTGAAGATAGGAACAGGGGTCTATATGGCTACACCTTC
CSVEDRNRGLYGYTF
>TRBV2|.|few|TRBJ1-1
TGTGCCAGCAGGAGGGTGGGGGACACTGAAGCTTTCTTT
CASRRVGDTEAFF
>TRBV5-1|TRBD2|few|TRBJ2-7
TGCGCCAGCAGCTTTACTTTAGCGGGAGAGGACGAGCAGTACTTC
CASSFTLAGEDEQYF
>TRBV28|.|.|TRBJ1-5
TGTGCCAGCAGTTTTTTTGGGGGGCGTCAGCCCCAGCATTTT
CASSFFGGRQPQHF
>TRBV29-1|TRBD1|few|TRBJ2-7
TGCAGCGCCTATCGGACAGGGACAAACGAGCAGTACTTC
CSAYRTGTNEQYF
>TRBV19|.|few|TRBJ2-1
TGTGCCACCCAAGGACTTCCCAGGGGAGGTGCCAATGAGCAGTTCTTC
CATQGLPRGGANEQFF
>TRBV29-1|.|.|TRBJ2-5
TGCAGCGTTGTACTGCGTTTTTTAGGGACCCAGTACTTC
CSVVLRFLGTQYF
>TRBV28|TRBD1|.|TRBJ1-4
TGTGCCAGCAGACCCGGGACAGGGTGGGGGACTAATGAAAAACTGTTTTTT
CASRPGTGWGTNEKLFF
>TRBV7-9|TRBD2|few|TRBJ2-7
TGTGCCAGCAGCGCGAGGGCGGGGGAAAGGACCTACGAGCAGTACTTC
CASSARAGERTYEQYF
>TRBV13|TRBD2|.|TRBJ2-7
TGTGCCAGCAGCACGAGACTAGCGGGAGGCTACGAGCAGTACTTC
CASSTRLAGGYEQYF
>TRBV7-2|TRBD2|few|TRBJ2-2
TGTGCCAGCAGCCTGAGGATGGGACTAGCGGGAGTCAGGACCGGGGAGCTGTTTTTT
CASSLRMGLAGVRTGELFF
>TRBV28|.|.|TRBJ2-7
TGTGCCAGCAGTTCCCCCACCCCAAACGAGCAGTACTTC
CASSSPTPNEQYF
>TRBV19|.|few|TRBJ2-1
TGTGCCAGTAGTATGTTGGGCGCAAATGAGCAGTTCTTC
CASSMLGANEQFF
>TRBV28|TRBD1|.|TRBJ2-5
TGTGCCAGCAGTTTCATAGACAGGGCCCAAGAGACCCAGTACTTC
CASSFIDRAQETQYF
>TRBV7-9|.|few|TRBJ1-2
TGTGCCAGCAGCTTAGAGGATAACCGCGGCTACACCTTC
CASSLEDNRGYTF
>TRBV5-6|.|.|TRBJ2-1
TGTGCCAGCAGGACGGCGACTTGGAGGGAAGATGAGCAGTTCTTC
CASRTATWREDEQFF
>TRBV10-3|TRBD1|many|TRBJ1-2
TGTGCCATCAGCGGACAGGGCCAGGATGGCTACACCTTC
CAISGQGQDGYTF
>TRBV5-6|TRBD2|.|TRBJ2-5
TGTGCCAGTCATGTTTTAGGGGCGGGAGGTCTTCAAGAGACCCAGTACTTC
CASHVLGAGGLQETQYF
>TRBV6-5|.|few|TRBJ1-5
TGTGCCAGCAGTTACCGGGCGGGCAATCAGCCCCAGCATTTT
CASSYRAGNQPQHF